This T cell receptor (beta chain) derives from a study of human T cells and chemical hapten exposure. Study context: Patch tests of 0.01% DPC on the upper back were read at 6 days.

This clonotype has at least ten counts. This CDR3 has 16 residues. V shed 2 bases, J shed 4 bases, and the junction held 7 bases outside the gene matches. Germline loops: CDR1 GTSNPN, CDR2 SVGIG (reference sequence). Via MiXCR, TCRdb re-called the RACE reads, giving one row per CDR3 protein. The sample holds under 400,000 distinct CDR3 sequences, 5.1% seen once. The sample's time point: pre-sensitization, week 0. Treatment specified: therapeutic diphenylcyclopropenone sensitization with weekly scalp DPC. Total RNA was isolated from whole blood that had not been fractionated. This chain uses TRBV30 with TRBJ2-3; 12 bases fit TRBD2. The origin of this receptor is a woman in her forties or fifties with alopecia areata. Some clones in this sample may be carry-over from other donors' samples. Here the sequenced sample was whole blood, taken in connection with sensitization to the hapten diphenylcyclopropenone (DPC). The CDR3 is CAWSLGASGRADTQYF. The CDR3 region has the DNA TGTGCCTGGAGTCTCGGGGCTAGCGGGAGGGCAGATACGCAGTATTTT.